This T cell receptor (beta chain) was sequenced in a study of T cells after yellow fever vaccination. Study summary: For low cell numbers, libraries were made with SMART-Seq v4 Ultra Low Input.

From germline, CDR1 is SGHKS and CDR2 YYEKEE (reference sequence). Trimming took 1 base from V and 8 from J; bases not matched to a gene: 10. The CDR3 sequence is 18 residues long. TCRdb called the 5' RACE reads again in MiXCR, with one record for every CDR3 protein. The sample consists of 100,000 to 150,000 distinct CDR3 sequences, about 7.8% of them appearing once. Findings and limits, study-wide: Among primary-vaccination clones, most reappeared after the booster, at 95% to 96% for CD4 and 85% to 90% for CD8. Clonotype sharing between CD4 and CD8 compartments was small. The secondary response showed a weaker magnitude and a faster peak, day 5 versus 15.

This clonotype was counted many times. Antigen: not known. The rearrangement uses TRBV5-5 and TRBJ1-6, with 12 bases lining up with TRBD1. The sequence was obtained from a man aged 18 to 29 who received the YFV17D yellow fever vaccine. Source: CD4+ T cells sorted from PBMCs, taken around 45 days after the first yellow fever vaccination. The CDR3, as DNA: TGTGCCAGCAGCTTGATGTTTCCGGGACAGGGGGCAGATTCACCCCTCCACTTT. Protein product: CASSLMFPGQGADSPLHF.